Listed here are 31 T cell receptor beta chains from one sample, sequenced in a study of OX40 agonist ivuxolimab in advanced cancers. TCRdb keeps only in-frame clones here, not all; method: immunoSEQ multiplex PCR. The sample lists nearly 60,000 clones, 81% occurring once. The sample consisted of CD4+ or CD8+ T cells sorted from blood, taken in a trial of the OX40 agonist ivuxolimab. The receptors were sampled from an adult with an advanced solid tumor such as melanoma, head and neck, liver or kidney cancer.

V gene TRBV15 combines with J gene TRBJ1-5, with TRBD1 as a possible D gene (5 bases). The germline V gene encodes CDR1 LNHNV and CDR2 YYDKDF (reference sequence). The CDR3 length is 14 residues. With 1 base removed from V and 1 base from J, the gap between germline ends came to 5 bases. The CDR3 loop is CATSRGQSNQPQHF. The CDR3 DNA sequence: TGTGCCACCAGCAGAGGACAGAGCAATCAGCCCCAGCATTTT.

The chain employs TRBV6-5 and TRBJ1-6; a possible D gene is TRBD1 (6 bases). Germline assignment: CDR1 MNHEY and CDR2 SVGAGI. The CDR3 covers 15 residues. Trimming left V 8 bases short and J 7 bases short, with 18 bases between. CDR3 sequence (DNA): TGTGCCAGCGCCCAGCGGGGGCGAGGGAATTCACCCCTCCACTTT. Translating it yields CASAQRGRGNSPLHF.

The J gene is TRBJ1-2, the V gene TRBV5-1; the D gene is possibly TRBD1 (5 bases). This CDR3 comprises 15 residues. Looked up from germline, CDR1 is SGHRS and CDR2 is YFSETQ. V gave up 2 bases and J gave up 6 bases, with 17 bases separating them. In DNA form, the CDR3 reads TGCGCCAGCAGCTTAGGAGGGGTAGGGTCTGATGGCTACACCTTC. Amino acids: CASSLGGVGSDGYTF. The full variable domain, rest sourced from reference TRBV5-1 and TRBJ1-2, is KAGVTQTPRYLIKTRGQQVTLSCSPISGHRSVSWYQQTPGQGLQFLFEYFSETQRNKGNFPGRFSGRQFSNSRSEMNVSTLELGDSALYLCASSLGGVGSDGYTFGSGTRLTVV.

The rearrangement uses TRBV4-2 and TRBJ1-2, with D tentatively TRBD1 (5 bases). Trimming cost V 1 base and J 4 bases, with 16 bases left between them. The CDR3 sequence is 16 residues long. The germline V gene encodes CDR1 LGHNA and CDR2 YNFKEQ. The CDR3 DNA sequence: TGTGCCAGCAGCCAAGCGCAGGGAATTCAGGGCTATGGCTACACCTTC. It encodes CASSQAQGIQGYGYTF.

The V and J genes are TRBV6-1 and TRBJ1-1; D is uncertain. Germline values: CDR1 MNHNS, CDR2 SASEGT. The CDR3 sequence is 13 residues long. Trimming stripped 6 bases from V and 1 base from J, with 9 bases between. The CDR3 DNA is TGTGCCAGCAGACTACAGACGAACACTGAAGCTTTCTTT. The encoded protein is CASRLQTNTEAFF.

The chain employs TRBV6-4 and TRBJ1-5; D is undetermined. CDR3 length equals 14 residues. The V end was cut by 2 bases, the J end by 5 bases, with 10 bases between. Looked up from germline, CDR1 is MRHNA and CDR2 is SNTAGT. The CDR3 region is CASSDKGKDQPQHF. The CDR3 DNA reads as TGTGCCAGCAGTGACAAGGGTAAGGATCAGCCCCAGCATTTT.

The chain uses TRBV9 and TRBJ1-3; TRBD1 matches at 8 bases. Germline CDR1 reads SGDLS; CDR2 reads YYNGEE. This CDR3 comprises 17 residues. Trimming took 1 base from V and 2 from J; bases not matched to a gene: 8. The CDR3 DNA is TGTGCCAGCAGCGTAACCCCCGGACAGGGTACTGGAAACACCATATATTTT. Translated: CASSVTPGQGTGNTIYF.

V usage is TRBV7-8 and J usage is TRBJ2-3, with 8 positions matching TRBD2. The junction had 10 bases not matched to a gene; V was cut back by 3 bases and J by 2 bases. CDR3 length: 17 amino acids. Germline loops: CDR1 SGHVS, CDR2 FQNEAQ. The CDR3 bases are TGTGCCAGCAGCTTCACGGGGGGGCCCCGATCCACAGATACGCAGTATTTT. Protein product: CASSFTGGPRSTDTQYF.

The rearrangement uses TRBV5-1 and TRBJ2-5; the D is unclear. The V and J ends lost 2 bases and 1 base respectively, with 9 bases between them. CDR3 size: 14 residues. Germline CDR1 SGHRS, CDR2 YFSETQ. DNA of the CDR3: TGCGCCAGCAGCTTCGGCCCCAGCCAAGAGACCCAGTACTTC. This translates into CASSFGPSQETQYF.

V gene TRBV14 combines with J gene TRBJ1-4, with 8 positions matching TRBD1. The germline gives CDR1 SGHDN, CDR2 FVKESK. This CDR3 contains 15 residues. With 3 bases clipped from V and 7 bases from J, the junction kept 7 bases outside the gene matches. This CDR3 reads CASSQATGATEKLFF. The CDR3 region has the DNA TGTGCCAGCAGCCAGGCGACAGGGGCAACTGAAAAACTGTTTTTT.

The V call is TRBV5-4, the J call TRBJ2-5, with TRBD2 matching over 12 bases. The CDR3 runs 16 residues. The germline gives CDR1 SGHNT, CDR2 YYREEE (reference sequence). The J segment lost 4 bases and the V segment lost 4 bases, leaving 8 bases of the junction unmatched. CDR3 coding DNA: TGTGCCAGCAGCCCTCGGACTAGCGGGGTCGGAGAGACCCAGTACTTC. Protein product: CASSPRTSGVGETQYF.

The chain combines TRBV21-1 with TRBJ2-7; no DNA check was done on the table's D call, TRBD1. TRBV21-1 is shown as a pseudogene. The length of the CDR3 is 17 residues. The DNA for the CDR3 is TGTGCCAGCAGCAACTGGGCGAGAAGTCATTTCTCCTACGAGCAGTACTTC. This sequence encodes CASSNWARSHFSYEQYF.

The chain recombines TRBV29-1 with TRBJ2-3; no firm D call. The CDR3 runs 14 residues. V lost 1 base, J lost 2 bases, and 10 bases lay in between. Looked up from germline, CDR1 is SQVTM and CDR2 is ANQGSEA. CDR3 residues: CSVEAPKITDTQYF. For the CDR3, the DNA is TGCAGCGTTGAAGCCCCGAAAATCACAGATACGCAGTATTTT.

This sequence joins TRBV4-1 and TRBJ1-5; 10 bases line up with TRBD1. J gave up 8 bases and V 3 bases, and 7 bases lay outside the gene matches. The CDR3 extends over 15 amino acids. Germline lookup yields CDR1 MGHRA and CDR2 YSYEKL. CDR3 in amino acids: CASSQTGGAIKPQHF. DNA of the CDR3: TGCGCCAGCAGCCAGACAGGGGGCGCGATAAAGCCCCAGCATTTT.

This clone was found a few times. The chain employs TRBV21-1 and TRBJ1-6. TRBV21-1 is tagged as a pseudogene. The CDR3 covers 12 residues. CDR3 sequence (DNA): TGTGCCAACTCCACGGCTTGTGGACCCCTCCACTTT. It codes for CANSTACGPLHF.

CDR3 coding DNA: TGTGCCAGCTCACCAGAGACAGGGACCTCACCCCTCCACTTT. Protein: CASSPETGTSPLHF. The V call is TRBV18, the J call TRBJ1-6; 7 nucleotides line up with TRBD1. V shed 2 bases and J 10 bases; nucleotides not matched to a gene: 5. The V gene's germline CDR1 is KGHSH and CDR2 LQKENI. CDR3 length: 14 residues.

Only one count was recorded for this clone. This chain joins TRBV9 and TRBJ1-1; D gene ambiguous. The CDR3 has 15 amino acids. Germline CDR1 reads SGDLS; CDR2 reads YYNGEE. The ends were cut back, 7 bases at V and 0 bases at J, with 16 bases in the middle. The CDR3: CASAPSGSLNTEAFF. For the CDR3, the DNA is TGTGCCAGCGCCCCTTCGGGAAGTTTGAACACTGAAGCTTTCTTT.

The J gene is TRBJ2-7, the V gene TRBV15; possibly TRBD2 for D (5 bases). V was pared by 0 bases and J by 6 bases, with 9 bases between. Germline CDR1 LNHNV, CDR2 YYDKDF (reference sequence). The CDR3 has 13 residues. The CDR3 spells CATSREERVEQYF. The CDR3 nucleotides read TGTGCCACCAGCAGAGAGGAGAGGGTCGAGCAGTACTTC.

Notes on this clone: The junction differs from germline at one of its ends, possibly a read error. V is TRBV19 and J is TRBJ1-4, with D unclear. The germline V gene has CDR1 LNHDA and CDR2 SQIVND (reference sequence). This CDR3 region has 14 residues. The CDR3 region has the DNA TGTGCCAGTAGGATAGGACGGCTTAGCGAAAAACTGTTTTTT. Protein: CASRIGRLSEKLFF.

CDR3 amino acids: CASSLLVESPLHF. DNA for the CDR3: TGTGCCAGCAGCTTATTGGTGGAGTCACCCCTCCACTTT. The chain uses TRBV11-3 and TRBJ1-6; no reliable D call. The CDR3 has 13 residues. Germline V CDR1 and CDR2: SGHNT, YENEEA. V lost 2 bases and J lost 10, with 9 bases in between.

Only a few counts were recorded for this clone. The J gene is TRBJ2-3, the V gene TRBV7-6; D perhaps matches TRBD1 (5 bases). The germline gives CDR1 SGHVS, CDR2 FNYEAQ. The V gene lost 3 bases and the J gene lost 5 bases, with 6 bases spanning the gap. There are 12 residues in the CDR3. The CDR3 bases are TGTGCCAGCAGCTTCCAGGGAGATACGCAGTATTTT. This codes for CASSFQGDTQYF.

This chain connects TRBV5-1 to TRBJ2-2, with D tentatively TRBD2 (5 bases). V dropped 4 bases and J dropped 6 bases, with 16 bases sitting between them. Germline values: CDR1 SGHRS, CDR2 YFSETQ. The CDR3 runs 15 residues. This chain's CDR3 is CASSPGLGGSGELFF. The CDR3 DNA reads TGCGCCAGCAGCCCTGGACTGGGCGGTTCCGGGGAGCTGTTTTTT.

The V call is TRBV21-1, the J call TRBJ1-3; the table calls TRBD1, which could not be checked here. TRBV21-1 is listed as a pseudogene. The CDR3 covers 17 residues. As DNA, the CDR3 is TGTGCCAGCACTCCGTACAATGGACAGGCCTCTGGAAACACCATATATTTT. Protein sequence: CASTPYNGQASGNTIYF.

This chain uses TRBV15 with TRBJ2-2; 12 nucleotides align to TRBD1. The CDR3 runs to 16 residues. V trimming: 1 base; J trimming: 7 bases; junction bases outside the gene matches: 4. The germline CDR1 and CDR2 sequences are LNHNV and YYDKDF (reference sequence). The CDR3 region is CATSRGGQGAGGELFF. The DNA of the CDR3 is TGTGCCACCAGCAGAGGGGGACAGGGGGCAGGCGGGGAGCTGTTTTTT.

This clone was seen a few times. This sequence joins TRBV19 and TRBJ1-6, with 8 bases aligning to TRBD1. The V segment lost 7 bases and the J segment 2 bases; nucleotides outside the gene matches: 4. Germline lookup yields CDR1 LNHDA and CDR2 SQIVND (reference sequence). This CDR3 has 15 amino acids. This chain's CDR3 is CASTTGGTYNSPLHF. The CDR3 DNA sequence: TGTGCCAGTACAACAGGGGGTACCTATAATTCACCCCTCCACTTT.

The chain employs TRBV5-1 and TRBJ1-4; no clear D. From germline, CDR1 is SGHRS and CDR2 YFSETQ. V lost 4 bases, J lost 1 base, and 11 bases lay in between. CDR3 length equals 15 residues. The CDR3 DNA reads TGCGCCAGCAGCAAAGAGACACAAACTAATGAAAAACTGTTTTTT. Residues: CASSKETQTNEKLFF. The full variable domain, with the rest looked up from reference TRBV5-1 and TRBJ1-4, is KAGVTQTPRYLIKTRGQQVTLSCSPISGHRSVSWYQQTPGQGLQFLFEYFSETQRNKGNFPGRFSGRQFSNSRSEMNVSTLELGDSALYLCASSKETQTNEKLFFGSGTQLSVL.

DNA for the CDR3: TGTGCCAGCAGTTTATGGGAGGGGGCAGGTGAAAAACTGTTTTTT. This translates into CASSLWEGAGEKLFF. The gene calls are TRBV28 and TRBJ1-4, with 7 bases lining up with TRBD1. From germline, CDR1 is MDHEN and CDR2 SYDVKM. CDR3 size: 15 residues. Trimming removed 0 bases from V and 7 bases from J; junction bases left unmatched: 5.

CDR3 coding DNA: TGTGCCAGCAGCTCGTCAGGGGGCGGTGGGGAGACCCAGTACTTC. This gives the protein CASSSSGGGGETQYF. J is TRBJ2-5 and V is TRBV13; 8 bases line up with TRBD1. Per the germline V gene, CDR1 is PRHDT and CDR2 is FYEKMQ (reference sequence). Trimming at V came to 4 bases and at J to 5 bases, leaving 9 bases not matched to a gene. The CDR3 has 15 amino acids.

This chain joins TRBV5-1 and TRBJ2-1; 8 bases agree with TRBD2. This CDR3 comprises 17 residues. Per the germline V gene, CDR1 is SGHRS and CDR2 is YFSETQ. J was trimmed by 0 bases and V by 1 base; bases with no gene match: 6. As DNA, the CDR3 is TGCGCCAGCAGCTTGCTCTCTAGCGGGCCCTCCTACAATGAGCAGTTCTTC. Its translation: CASSLLSSGPSYNEQFF.

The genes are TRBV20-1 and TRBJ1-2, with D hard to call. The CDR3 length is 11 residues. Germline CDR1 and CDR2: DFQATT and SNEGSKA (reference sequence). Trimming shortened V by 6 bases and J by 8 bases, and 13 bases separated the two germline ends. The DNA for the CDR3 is TGCAGTGCCACCCCAAACCGGGGCTACACCTTC. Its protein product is CSATPNRGYTF.

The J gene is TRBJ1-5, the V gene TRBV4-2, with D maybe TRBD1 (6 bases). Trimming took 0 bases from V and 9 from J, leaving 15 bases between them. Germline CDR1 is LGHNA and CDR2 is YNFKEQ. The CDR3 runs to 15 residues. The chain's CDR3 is CASSQERTDVRPQHF. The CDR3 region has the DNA TGTGCCAGCAGCCAAGAGCGGACAGACGTGAGGCCCCAGCATTTT.